This entry lists 19 T cell receptor beta chains sequenced from one sample in a study of T cells after yellow fever vaccination. From the 5' RACE reads, TCRdb called clonotypes with MiXCR, one entry per CDR3 protein. The repertoire holds hundreds of thousands of distinct CDR3 sequences, with roughly 7.5% as singletons. Sequencing used PBMCs, obtained about 41 days after the first yellow fever vaccination. The receptors shown here come from a man between 18 and 35 years old who received the YFV17D yellow fever vaccine.

This clonotype occurred a few times. The chain recombines TRBV20-1 with TRBJ2-3; 8 nucleotides line up with TRBD2. CDR1 and CDR2 (germline): DFQATT, SNEGSKA (reference sequence). The CDR3 length is 14 residues. CDR3 DNA sequence: TGCAGGCCGGGGCTAGCGGGTAGCACAGATACGCAGTATTTT. As protein: CRPGLAGSTDTQYF.

This clonotype occurred a few times. This chain uses TRBV7-7 with TRBJ2-2; 7 nucleotides match TRBD2. The CDR3 extends over 16 amino acids. Germline values: CDR1 SSHAT, CDR2 FNYEAQ (reference sequence). J was trimmed by 4 bases and V by 3 bases; bases with no gene match: 8. This chain's CDR3 is CASSLDRGGVTGELFF. The CDR3 DNA reads as TGTGCCAGCAGCTTGGATCGCGGGGGAGTCACCGGGGAGCTGTTTTTT.

This clonotype was counted only a few times. CDR3 nucleotide sequence: TGTGCCAGCAGCCGAGGGACAGGGTCCGACACTGAAGCTTTCTTT. Translating gives CASSRGTGSDTEAFF. This chain connects TRBV5-5 to TRBJ1-1; 9 positions match TRBD1. The CDR3 contains 15 residues. The V gene end was trimmed by 4 bases and the J gene end by 3 bases; junction bases not matched to a gene: 7. Germline V gene data show CDR1 as SGHKS and CDR2 as YYEKEE (reference sequence). Full variable domain (outside the CDR3, taken from reference TRBV5-5 and TRBJ1-1): DAGVTQSPTHLIKTRGQQVTLRCSPISGHKSVSWYQQVLGQGPQFIFQYYEKEERGRGNFPDRFSARQFPNYSSELNVNALLLGDSALYLCASSRGTGSDTEAFFGQGTRLTVV.

This clonotype was recorded a few times. V is TRBV5-1 and J is TRBJ2-7; D is uncertain. This CDR3 has 11 amino acids. V was clipped by 4 bases and J by 5 bases, with 7 bases between them. Germline CDR1 reads SGHRS; CDR2 reads YFSETQ. CDR3 loop: CASSEVDEQYF. The CDR3 nucleotides are TGCGCCAGCAGCGAGGTAGACGAGCAGTACTTC.

This clonotype occurred many times. The chain joins TRBV5-1 to TRBJ2-3; 9 bases agree with TRBD2. Germline trimming cut 0 bases from V and 2 bases from J; bases unmatched to any gene: 4. Germline assignment: CDR1 SGHRS and CDR2 YFSETQ. The CDR3 spans 16 residues. The CDR3 DNA is TGCGCCAGCAGCTTGGGTGGACTAGCGAACACAGATACGCAGTATTTT. This translates into CASSLGGLANTDTQYF.

In this sample, this clonotype turned up a few times. The V call is TRBV6-1, the J call TRBJ1-1; D uncertain. The V end lost 10 bases, the J end lost 4 bases, and 7 bases lay between the germline ends. CDR3 length equals 10 residues. The germline V gene encodes CDR1 MNHNS and CDR2 SASEGT. CDR3 bases: TGTGCCACCAAAACCACTGAAGCTTTCTTT. This sequence encodes CATKTTEAFF.

The rearrangement uses TRBV20-1 and TRBJ2-3; 12 bases are shared with TRBD2. The CDR3 is made up of 16 amino acids. V dropped 0 bases and J dropped 1; count of bases not matched to a gene: 2. From germline, CDR1 is DFQATT and CDR2 SNEGSKA (reference sequence). The CDR3 loop is CSARDGTSGRTDTQYF. CDR3 DNA sequence: TGCAGTGCTAGAGACGGGACTAGCGGGCGCACAGATACGCAGTATTTT.

CDR3 amino acids: CSARAGQGDEQYF. The CDR3 region has the DNA TGCAGTGCTAGGGCCGGACAGGGGGACGAGCAGTACTTC. The gene calls are TRBV20-1 and TRBJ2-7; 10 bases fit TRBD1. This CDR3 spans 13 amino acids. In germline, CDR1 is DFQATT, CDR2 SNEGSKA (reference sequence). The V segment lost 3 bases and the J segment 5 bases; nucleotides outside the gene matches: 4.

V and J are TRBV6-5 and TRBJ1-1; D not resolved. V was shortened by 2 bases and J by 2 bases, with 12 bases between the two germline ends. Germline V gene lookup returns CDR1 MNHEY and CDR2 SVGAGI. The CDR3 has 15 amino acids. The CDR3 loop is CASSYPNSQNTEAFF. Written as DNA, the CDR3 is TGTGCCAGCAGTTACCCTAACTCACAAAACACTGAAGCTTTCTTT.

This clonotype has only a few counts. The V and J genes are TRBV18 and TRBJ2-7; D perhaps matches TRBD2 (7 bases). Germline V gene sequence: CDR1 KGHSH, CDR2 LQKENI. This CDR3 comprises 15 residues. V lost 6 bases and J lost 7, with 22 bases in between. The CDR3 nucleotides are TGTGCCAGCTCCCATTCCCGGGGGGCTCGGGGTGAGCAGTACTTC. It translates to CASSHSRGARGEQYF. The variable domain in full, with the rest retrieved from reference TRBV18 and TRBJ2-7, is NAGVMQNPRHLVRRRGQEARLRCSPMKGHSHVYWYRQLPEEGLKFMVYLQKENIIDESGMPKERFSAEFPKEGPSILRIQQVVRGDSAAYFCASSHSRGARGEQYFGPGTRLTVT.

The CDR3 protein is CASSPPDRGVIETQYF. The CDR3 DNA sequence: TGTGCCAGCAGCCCGCCCGACAGGGGGGTCATAGAGACCCAGTACTTC. The chain recombines TRBV6-2 or TRBV6-3 with TRBJ2-5, with 9 bases fitting TRBD1. The CDR3 length is 16 residues. Per germline, CDR1 MNHEY and CDR2 SVGEGT. V dropped 6 bases and J dropped 4; count of bases not matched to a gene: 12.

This clonotype was seen repeatedly, ten times or more. The chain recombines TRBV12-3 or TRBV12-4 with TRBJ2-2; perhaps D is TRBD1 or TRBD2 (5 bases each). This CDR3 has 13 amino acids. Trimming removed 9 bases at V and 5 bases at J, with 13 bases between. For the CDR3, the DNA is TGTGCCAGTCGGGGCGCCGGGACCGGGGAGCTGTTTTTT. Its translation: CASRGAGTGELFF.

This clonotype has a count of ten or more. The chain recombines TRBV7-2 with TRBJ2-7, with 7 bases matching TRBD2. Germline values: CDR1 SGHTA, CDR2 FQGNSA. Unmatched junction bases numbered 4, after V lost 5 bases and J lost 0 bases. This CDR3 has 14 residues. The CDR3 spells CASSPGGSSYEQYF. Here the CDR3 DNA reads TGTGCCAGCAGCCCCGGGGGGAGCTCCTACGAGCAGTACTTC.

This clonotype was detected many times. A read error may account for a junction end that differs from germline. The J gene is TRBJ2-5, the V gene TRBV5-1; no reliable D call. Germline lookup yields CDR1 SGHRS and CDR2 YFSETQ. The CDR3 spans 11 residues. The CDR3 DNA sequence: TGTGCCAGCAGCTTCCAAGAGACCCAGTACTTC. This codes for CASSFQETQYF.

Here the CDR3 reads CASSQVEGAGSSPLHF. CDR3 coding DNA: TGTGCCAGCAGCCAAGTGGAGGGGGCCGGATCCTCACCCCTCCACTTT. The V gene is TRBV4-2, the J gene TRBJ1-6; 7 bases are a match to TRBD1. This CDR3 is built from 16 residues. Germline V gene lookup returns CDR1 LGHNA and CDR2 YNFKEQ. V lost 1 base to trimming and J lost 10 bases; unmatched junction nucleotides: 10.

Ten or more counts support this clonotype. The chain recombines TRBV20-1 with TRBJ1-5; D gene unclear. This CDR3 is built from 13 residues. Trimming removed 5 bases from V and 4 bases from J, with 12 bases in between. Germline V CDR1 and CDR2: DFQATT, SNEGSKA (reference sequence). CDR3 in amino acids: CSASQHLNQPQHF. The CDR3 nucleotides are TGCAGTGCTTCCCAACATCTTAATCAGCCCCAGCATTTT.

CDR3 in amino acids: CASSFVQGSSGELFF. CDR3 sequence (DNA): TGTGCCAGCAGCTTTGTACAGGGGTCGAGCGGGGAGCTGTTTTTT. The chain combines TRBV7-9 with TRBJ2-2; 7 nucleotides match TRBD1. The CDR3 has 15 amino acids. With 3 bases clipped from V and 7 bases from J, the junction kept 8 bases outside the gene matches. CDR1 and CDR2 (germline): SEHNR, FQNEAQ (reference sequence).

This sequence joins TRBV2 and TRBJ2-3, with 7 bases lining up with TRBD1. CDR3 length equals 12 residues. Trimming at V came to 6 bases and at J to 3 bases, leaving 0 bases not matched to a gene. Germline V lookup: CDR1 SNHLY, CDR2 FYNNEI. CDR3: CASRQGTDTQYF. In nucleotides, the CDR3 is TGTGCCAGCAGACAGGGGACAGATACGCAGTATTTT.

This clonotype appeared a few times. The CDR3 protein is CASSQDQTHRVGETQYF. The CDR3 bases are TGCGCCAGCAGCCAAGACCAAACGCACAGGGTCGGGGAGACCCAGTACTTC. The chain recombines TRBV4-3 with TRBJ2-5, with D perhaps matching TRBD1 (6 bases). CDR3 size: 17 residues. V dropped 0 bases and J dropped 5 bases, with 19 bases sitting between them. Germline V gene data show CDR1 as LGHNA and CDR2 as YSLEER.